This TCR beta chain was sequenced for a study of cytomegalovirus exposure and HLA in healthy donors. Those who donated were healthy bone marrow donors. Turning to this clone: Its target is unknown.

The germline gives CDR1 SGHNT, CDR2 YYREEE (reference sequence). V gave up 8 bases and J gave up 1 base; unmatched junction bases: 10. CDR3 size: 15 residues. Vbeta (60) and Jbeta (13) primers were used in the PCR. Repertoires were generated with immunoSEQ multiplex PCR, while TCRdb's copy carries only in-frame clones and drops some. The sample yields under 200,000 clones, 60% to 85% seen once. Study-level results: In vitro testing confirmed three CMV-associated chains as specific for CMV antigens. Across donors, presence/absence analyses took sequencing depth to be roughly uniform. Associated with cytomegalovirus, according to the listing, were fewer than 200 TCR beta chains.

The V and J genes are TRBV5-4 and TRBJ1-1; 8 bases align to TRBD1. The specimen sequenced was PBMCs. The source of this sequence is a woman aged 40 to 50 in good health and CMV-seronegative. CDR3 DNA sequence: TGTGCCAGTGGGGCAGGGGGCCGGGGGAACACTGAAGCTTTCTTT. Its protein product is CASGAGGRGNTEAFF.